This TCR beta chain was obtained from a study of Graves' ophthalmopathy and Graves' hyperthyroidism. V lost 1 base to trimming and J lost 2 bases; unmatched junction nucleotides: 1. CDR3 size: 15 residues. Looked up from germline, CDR1 is LGHNA and CDR2 is YNFKEQ. Using RNA transcripts, the TCR beta CDR3 regions were amplified. RT-PCR was first run with HTBI primers, then multiplex PCR in a second round. From the multiplex PCR reads, TCRdb called clonotypes with MiXCR, one entry per CDR3 protein. The data hold about 620,000 distinct CDR3 sequences, with approximately 22% observed a single time. This clonotype was found a few times.

The receptor comes from a young woman with stable Graves' hyperthyroidism. Some clones in this sample may be carry-over from other donors' samples. The source material was peripheral blood. The rearrangement joins TRBV4-2 to TRBJ2-7; 11 bases match TRBD2. The CDR3 protein is CASSQVGLAAYEQYF. The CDR3 DNA sequence: TGTGCCAGCAGCCAAGTGGGACTAGCGGCCTACGAGCAGTACTTC.